The 14 T cell receptor beta chains listed next were all sequenced from one sample in a study of spatial heterogeneity in lung cancer. Specified time point: sample taken at primary tumor resection. TCRdb independently ran MiXCR on the 5' RACE reads; one entry per CDR3 protein. Among around 100,000 distinct CDR3 sequences listed, about 4.4% were seen once. Their specific antigens are unknown. Points from the study as a whole: It was found that expanded intratumoral alpha and beta TCR counts tracked tumor mutation counts.

The sample consisted of lung tumor tissue, taken at surgery. The receptors were sampled from a male donor with early-stage non-small cell lung cancer.

The table lists this clonotype with many counts. CDR3 protein: CASSPLPGRGGEKLFF. The CDR3 DNA reads as TGTGCCAGCAGTCCCCTTCCAGGGAGGGGCGGAGAAAAACTGTTTTTT. The V and J genes are TRBV28 and TRBJ1-4, with a possible D match to TRBD1 (5 bases). CDR3 size: 16 residues. The germline gives CDR1 MDHEN, CDR2 SYDVKM. Trimming took 5 bases from V and 8 from J, leaving 21 bases between them.

This clonotype was recorded at least ten times. V is TRBV27 and J is TRBJ2-5, with a weak D call TRBD1 (5 bases). CDR3 length: 13 residues. The V gene lost 3 bases and the J gene lost 3 bases, with 8 bases spanning the gap. From germline, CDR1 is MNHEY and CDR2 SMNVEV (reference sequence). The CDR3 protein is CASSFRREETQYF. In DNA form, the CDR3 reads TGTGCCAGCAGTTTCCGCAGGGAAGAGACCCAGTACTTC.

This clonotype has at least ten counts. The genes are TRBV20-1 and TRBJ2-5, with 7 bases that match TRBD1. This CDR3 is 14 amino acids long. Trimming cost V 4 bases and J 3 bases; bases outside gene matches: 8. Germline assignment: CDR1 DFQATT and CDR2 SNEGSKA (reference sequence). The CDR3 sequence: CSATGTVEKETQYF. In DNA, the CDR3 is TGCAGTGCTACAGGGACAGTAGAAAAAGAGACCCAGTACTTC.

This clonotype was detected a few times. The genes are TRBV5-1 and TRBJ2-2; D not certain. CDR1 and CDR2 from the germline V gene are SGHRS and YFSETQ. CDR3 length: 12 residues. With 1 base removed from V and 8 bases from J, the gap between germline ends came to 6 bases. The CDR3 region is CASSLMTGELFF. Written as DNA, the CDR3 is TGCGCCAGCAGCTTGATGACAGGGGAGCTGTTTTTT.

This clonotype was seen at least ten times. The chain links TRBV4-2 to TRBJ2-2; TRBD2 might be the D (5 bases). Germline V lookup: CDR1 LGHNA, CDR2 YNFKEQ. V dropped 6 bases and J dropped 3 bases, with 20 bases sitting between them. This CDR3 comprises 17 residues. The CDR3 sequence: CASSLDVQRSYTGELFF. For the CDR3, the DNA is TGTGCCAGCAGTCTCGACGTCCAGCGGAGCTACACCGGGGAGCTGTTTTTT.

This clonotype was seen at least ten times. The chain recombines TRBV4-1 with TRBJ2-1; D might be TRBD2 (5 bases). The CDR3 sequence is 15 residues long. Trimming took 2 bases from V and 6 from J, leaving 14 bases between them. From germline, CDR1 is MGHRA and CDR2 YSYEKL. The DNA for the CDR3 is TGCGCCAGCAGCCAAACGGGGTTGGCGCCCAATGAGCAGTTCTTC. Translating it yields CASSQTGLAPNEQFF.

The chain has TRBV9 and TRBJ2-1; D is possibly TRBD2 (5 bases). In germline, CDR1 is SGDLS, CDR2 YYNGEE. Deletions cut 0 bases from V and 1 base from J, with 8 bases between. The CDR3 spans 15 residues. The CDR3 DNA sequence: TGTGCCAGCAGCGTAGAAAGCGGTTCCTACAATGAGCAGTTCTTC. Its protein product is CASSVESGSYNEQFF.

This clonotype was detected ten times or more. This chain joins TRBV10-3 and TRBJ1-2, with a possible D match to TRBD1 (6 bases). Deletions cut 4 bases from V and 5 bases from J, with 17 bases between. This CDR3 contains 15 residues. Germline-derived CDR1 and CDR2 are ENHRY and SYGVKD. The CDR3 DNA reads as TGTGCCATCAGTGGGGAGACAGGAGGGGTGTATGGCTACACCTTC. Translating gives CAISGETGGVYGYTF.

This clonotype was counted ten times or more. This chain links TRBV29-1 with TRBJ2-2, with a tentative D call TRBD1 (6 bases). V lost 7 bases to trimming and J lost 4 bases, with 7 bases between them. The CDR3 totals 11 residues. Germline lookup yields CDR1 SQVTM and CDR2 ANQGSEA. CDR3 loop: CSAQGTGELFF. The CDR3 DNA reads TGCAGCGCACAGGGCACCGGGGAGCTGTTTTTT.

The rearrangement joins TRBV7-6 to TRBJ1-5; possibly TRBD1 for D (6 bases). Germline V gives CDR1 SGHVS, CDR2 FNYEAQ. Trimming cost V 3 bases and J 9 bases, with 9 bases left between them. The CDR3 spans 12 residues. CDR3 amino acids: CASSFQGRPQHF. The CDR3 DNA sequence: TGTGCCAGCAGCTTTCAGGGGCGGCCCCAGCATTTT.

This clonotype showed up many times. The chain recombines TRBV4-1 with TRBJ1-4, with D uncertain. The germline V and J ends were trimmed by 3 bases and 7 bases, with 3 bases remaining between them. Germline CDR1 and CDR2: MGHRA and YSYEKL. CDR3 length: 11 amino acids. The CDR3 sequence: CASSQGEKLFF. The DNA of the CDR3 is TGCGCCAGCAGCCAGGGTGAAAAACTGTTTTTT.

This clonotype showed up many times. The V and J genes are TRBV13 and TRBJ2-2, with 12 bases identical to TRBD2. CDR3 size: 19 residues. V was clipped by 5 bases and J by 6 bases; unmatched bases: 16. From germline, CDR1 is PRHDT and CDR2 FYEKMQ (reference sequence). In DNA form, the CDR3 reads TGTGCCAGCAGCCTACGTCGGACTAGCGGGGATGGTAGCGCCGGGGAGCTGTTTTTT. Residues: CASSLRRTSGDGSAGELFF.

This clonotype appeared many times. This chain connects TRBV28 to TRBJ2-7, with D tentatively TRBD1 (6 bases). V lost 7 bases and J 3 bases, leaving 16 bases between the germline ends. The CDR3 runs 14 residues. Looked up from germline, CDR1 is MDHEN and CDR2 is SYDVKM. CDR3 in DNA: TGTGCCAGCATTGGTTCGGGACATATCTACGAGCAGTACTTC. Residues: CASIGSGHIYEQYF.

Ten or more counts support this clonotype. The chain is built from TRBV20-1 and TRBJ2-4; TRBD2 is a possible D gene (5 bases). The CDR3 is 14 residues long. CDR1 and CDR2 (germline): DFQATT, SNEGSKA (reference sequence). With 3 bases removed from V and 7 bases from J, the gap between germline ends came to 16 bases. CDR3 amino acids: CSASDQADGNIQYF. The CDR3 coding sequence is TGCAGTGCTAGTGACCAAGCGGATGGGAACATTCAGTACTTC.